The entry below gives a single TCR beta chain sequence along with its context. Its specificity is not known. The protocol was immunoSEQ multiplex PCR, while the TCRdb copy is restricted to in-frame clones and leaves out a portion. The sample has roughly 15,000 clones, over 85% seen once; the top ten hold less than 10%. The data were obtained in a study of monozygotic twins with cystic fibrosis. Study information: With about 15 PCR cycles, barcoded libraries came from about 3 micrograms of fragmented DNA. Study-wide results and limits: In this small cohort, shared CDR3 numbers showed no association with age, concordance or disease severity.

CDR1 and CDR2 (germline): ENHRY, SYGVKD. This CDR3 spans 14 amino acids. V shed 4 bases, J shed 0 bases, and the junction held 2 bases outside the gene matches. The chain employs TRBV10-3 and TRBJ1-2; TRBD1 agrees at 7 bases. The clonotype was recovered from a girl aged 2 to 9 with cystic fibrosis. Material for sequencing was blood. The CDR3 sequence: CAISGTGTNYGYTF. CDR3 nucleotides: TGTGCCATCAGTGGGACAGGAACTAACTATGGCTACACCTTC.